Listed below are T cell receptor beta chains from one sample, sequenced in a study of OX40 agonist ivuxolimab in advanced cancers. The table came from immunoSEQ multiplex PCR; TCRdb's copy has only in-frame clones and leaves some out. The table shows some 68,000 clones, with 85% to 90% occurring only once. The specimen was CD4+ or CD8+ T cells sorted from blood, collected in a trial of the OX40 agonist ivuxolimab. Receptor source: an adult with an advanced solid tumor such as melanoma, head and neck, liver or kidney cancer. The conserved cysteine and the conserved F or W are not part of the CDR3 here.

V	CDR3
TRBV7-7	ASSLGLEETQY
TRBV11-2	ASRPPGPDTQY
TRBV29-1	SVNPGQIDGYT
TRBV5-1	ASSLPTGEGEKLF
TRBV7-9	ASSLAPTVHGYT
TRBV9	ASSVTGGGEKLF
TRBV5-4	ASSLGVAGENEQF
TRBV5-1	ASSPRGGERPLH
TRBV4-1	ASSPSPGAGSNEQF
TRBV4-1	ASSQGSDRNTEAF
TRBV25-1	ASSLAGANYGYT
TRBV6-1	ASTTGGVRRDTQY
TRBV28	ASSLPGLIGTGGGKLF
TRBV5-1	ASSQGDSNTEAF
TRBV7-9	ASSFPGRDYGYT
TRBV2	ASKVPGTANTGELF
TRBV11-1	ASSPYESTEAF
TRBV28	ASSLGSRTQY
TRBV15	ATSREGTNTGELF
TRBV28	ASSPRGTGPEAF
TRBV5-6	ASVRWGATTPLGNEQF
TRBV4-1	ASSQYGGGNTIY
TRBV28	ASNRGRVGPQY
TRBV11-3	ASSLSSGGSYNEQF
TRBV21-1	ASSLPDRGDTGELF
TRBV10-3	AIRMGLAGDEQY
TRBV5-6	ASSTPGRDSYEQY
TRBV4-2	ASSPPDPGTGYGYT
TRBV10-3	AISGSTMGHEPYT
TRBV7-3	ASSSGTGKVELF
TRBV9	ASSALGSYNEQF
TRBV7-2	ASSSSVWDRGNHEQY
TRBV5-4	ASSGGGRYQETQY
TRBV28	ASSLRGRDYEQY
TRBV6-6	ASSYSNVNYGYT
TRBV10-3	AITPDRSYNEQF
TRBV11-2	ASSLNDGELF
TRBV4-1	ASSLPSTVAVTGELF
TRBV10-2	ASSRHGTSGWYQETQY
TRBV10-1	ASSVGLAGGSDTQY
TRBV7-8	ASSRNRGYRNGYT
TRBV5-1	ASSLVVGNPDTQY
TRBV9	ASSVEPGVTYNEQF
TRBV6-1	ASSETGQPNEAF
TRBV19	ASRQGQGYGEQY
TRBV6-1	ASSSPGGNQPQH
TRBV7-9	ASSWQDTQY
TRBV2	ASSETGGPGNTIY
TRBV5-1	ASSLDGYNEQF
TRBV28	ASSLPQQTPSPLH
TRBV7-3	ASSLIQGGTQY
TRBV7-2	ASSLAWTVNYGYT
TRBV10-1	ASRSGGVGEQF
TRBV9	ASSVDGEYNSPLH
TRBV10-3	AISGGRYYEQY